This TCR beta chain was identified during a study of T cell repertoires in cytomegalovirus infection. The germline V gene encodes CDR1 SGHAT and CDR2 FQNNGV. The CDR3 runs 13 residues. The V end lost 5 bases, the J end lost 2 bases, and 7 bases lay between the germline ends. A single record per CDR3 protein comes from TCRdb applying MiXCR to the reads. The sample consists of approximately 110,000 distinct CDR3 sequences, approximately 30% of them appearing once. In its sample, this clonotype was seen a few times. The antigen is undetermined. The receptor's source is a human donor in good health (CMV status not recorded). Some clones in this sample may be carry-over from other donors' samples. Source: CD8+ T cells from cultured PBMCs, taken from culture after CMV antigen stimulation. This sequence joins TRBV11-2 and TRBJ2-1; D gene uncertain. The CDR3, as DNA: TGTGCCAGCAGCCCTGGGCCCTACAATGAGCAGTTCTTC. Its protein product is CASSPGPYNEQFF.